This paragraph reports one TCR beta chain. Antigen: not known. The data were obtained in a study of cytomegalovirus exposure and HLA in healthy donors. The overall study: The roughly 120 million unique TCR beta sequences, from about 179 million T cells, were found by an earlier analysis. General study results and limits: Indistinguishability led to the exclusion of some V segments, TRBV6-2 and TRBV6-3 included. An apparent linkage of common viral pathogens to several of the most significant clusters emerged in a later analysis. Later analysis identified some 16,000 TCR beta sequences associated with HLA alleles, using a false discovery rate threshold of 0.05.

Germline V gene lookup returns CDR1 MRHNA and CDR2 SNTAGT. The V end lost 6 bases, the J end lost 1 base, and 12 bases lay between the germline ends. The CDR3 has 14 residues. PCR used 60 Vbeta primers and 13 Jbeta primers. Libraries were prepared by immunoSEQ multiplex PCR; TCRdb keeps only in-frame clonotypes and omits some of them. The sample yields about 55,000 clones, roughly 80% seen once. This TCR derives from a man aged 25 to 45 in good health and CMV-seronegative. Sequences were obtained from PBMCs. The genes are TRBV6-4 and TRBJ1-1, with a possible D match to TRBD1 (6 bases). CDR3 in DNA: TGTGCCAGCAGGGGAGACAGGCCGAACACTGAAGCTTTCTTT. Its translation: CASRGDRPNTEAFF.